This TCR beta chain was found in a study of blood T cell repertoires in COVID-19. Across the study: From T cells, B-cell-depleted T cells, or PBMCs came the material, which was cDNA or gDNA.

Using immunoSEQ multiplex PCR, the repertoire was profiled, and TCRdb retains in-frame clones only, with some absent. Of 350,000 to 450,000 clones listed, roughly nine tenths are singletons. Cohort allocation depended upon clinical history that participants reported. A COVID-19 case was met by exposed participants within 2 weeks before study entry. V lost 5 bases and J lost 5, with 6 bases in between. Germline CDR1 and CDR2: DFQATT and SNEGSKA (reference sequence). This CDR3 has 10 amino acids. Source material: PBMCs or T cells enriched from blood (not recorded which). This TCR came from a woman aged 40 to 50 who had been exposed to COVID-19. The rearrangement uses TRBV20-1 and TRBJ1-2, with unresolved D. The CDR3 DNA follows: TGCAGTGCTGAGGGATATGGCTACACCTTC. Encoded protein: CSAEGYGYTF.